These T cell receptor beta chains were read from a single sample in a study of shared T cell receptors in the human thymus. Method: immunoSEQ multiplex PCR; TCRdb's copy keeps in-frame clones and lacks some. The sample consists of under 850,000 clones, over 75% of them appearing once. These data are also associated with another study on human thymus T cells.

The sample comprised thymocytes. These receptors came from a boy under two years old with a congenital heart defect. The conserved cysteine and the conserved F or W are not part of the CDR3 here. Each record gives: V gene, CDR3 protein.

TRBV27,ASGLGLAGDTQY
TRBV14,ASSSRTSGSTGELF
TRBV21-1,ASSQPDRGHYNEQF
TRBV7-3,ASGPGASTEAF
TRBV27,ASSLFGATGIRSQPQH
TRBV5-1,ASSLYVAAGALTDTQY
TRBV27,ASSSRETAYEQY
TRBV28,ASSSGQPLYEQY
TRBV10-3,AISEPRLGLAGGGTDTQY
TRBV6-4,ASSEGTGAYTGELF
TRBV7-9,ASSFLLGAGPNTGELF
TRBV19,ASSIPGETQY
TRBV6-5,ASSYNPDNEQF
TRBV10-2,ASRHHRDRDSYEQY
TRBV7-2,ASSPRGQPYEQY
TRBV21-1,ASNPGLYQPQH
TRBV27,ASSRDRAETQY
TRBV28,ASLVTRKDAAGTGELF
TRBV7-2,ASSRPDNRDFQETQY
TRBV25-1,ASSAVGDRYTGELF
TRBV10-3,ATDTSGSTYEQY
TRBV2,ASSEFREGSTDTQY
TRBV18,ASSPEEGFSLLAKNIQY
TRBV27,ASSLKRVGYEQY
TRBV7-6,ASSLEMKTGDEKLF
TRBV5-6,ASSFNRGNGYGYT
TRBV4-3,ASSPRTSGEEEQY
TRBV11-3,ASSLQGYEQY
TRBV28,ASSLEGVWGYT
TRBV4-3,ASSQDWDRDTEAF
TRBV6-5,ASSYSGGGRADTQY
TRBV7-2,ASPRSGNGNEQF
TRBV14,ASSLTSGSTGELF
TRBV27,ASSTIRQGRNYEQY
TRBV28,ASSLRSYGYT
TRBV30,AWKPALSYEQY
TRBV10-3,AISESQLATYNEQF
TRBV21-1,ASSKGPGPRGQY
TRBV10-3,AISGPPAGGPYEQY
TRBV29-1,SVGVGVTRNTGELF
TRBV4-2,ASSPGGEVHQPQH
TRBV2,ASLQGGGLYEQY
TRBV27,ASSLGGRSSYEQY
TRBV6-6,ASNLGTSGTDTQY
TRBV5-6,ASSVSGRSREQF
TRBV5-1,ASSLEGYNRDSSYNEQF
TRBV7-2,ASSLAGTSGESSYEQY
TRBV7-9,ASSPRREATSTDTQY
TRBV6-5,ASSFRGQGRGTQY
TRBV5-1,ASSPPRDLLAGDVTDTQY
TRBV4-2,ASSQDPGLAENIQY
TRBV5-6,ASRRTSGLPYEQY
TRBV4-3,ASSQDIRGSYEQY
TRBV7-8,ASSLGDRGHTEAF